The 8 T cell receptor beta chains reported below all come from one sample, sequenced in a study of T cell responses to AZD1222 COVID-19 vaccine. The assay was immunoSEQ multiplex PCR, and TCRdb's table has in-frame clones only and misses some. The sample contains fewer than 200,000 clones, roughly nine tenths of which appear only once. The material was peripheral blood, obtained on day 0 of AZD1222 vaccination. All receptors come from an adult in good health.

V gene TRBV7-2 combines with J gene TRBJ2-5; the match to TRBD2 covers 8 bases. Per the germline V gene, CDR1 is SGHTA and CDR2 is FQGNSA. With V trimmed by 1 base and J by 0 bases, 7 bases remained unmatched. The CDR3 runs 17 residues. CDR3 DNA sequence: TGTGCCAGCAGCTTAGGTCGCGGGAGGCAAAACCAAGAGACCCAGTACTTC. Protein: CASSLGRGRQNQETQYF.

The chain links TRBV27 to TRBJ1-1; no firm D call. This CDR3 is built from 14 residues. The germline CDR1 and CDR2 sequences are MNHEY and SMNVEV (reference sequence). The V end lost 2 bases, the J end lost 5 bases, and 12 bases lay between the germline ends. The CDR3 protein is CASSLGGGRTEAFF. CDR3 in DNA: TGTGCCAGCAGTTTAGGTGGTGGGCGAACTGAAGCTTTCTTT.

This sequence joins TRBV24-1 and TRBJ2-5; no clear D. In germline, CDR1 is KGHDR, CDR2 SFDVKD. The V end was cut by 5 bases, the J end by 0 bases, with 9 bases between. This CDR3 spans 14 amino acids. The CDR3 loop reads CATSADGYQETQYF. The DNA of the CDR3 is TGTGCCACCAGTGCCGACGGGTACCAAGAGACCCAGTACTTC.

This rearrangement joins TRBV21-1 to TRBJ1-1. TRBV21-1 is described as a pseudogene. This CDR3 has 16 amino acids. CDR3 region: CASSTPVWRGNTEAFF. The CDR3 DNA is TGTGCCAGCAGCACCCCAGTATGGAGGGGTAACACTGAAGCTTTCTTT.

The chain carries TRBV19 and TRBJ1-2, with 8 bases identical to TRBD1. V shed 8 bases and J 3 bases; nucleotides not matched to a gene: 11. The CDR3 covers 15 residues. Looked up from germline, CDR1 is LNHDA and CDR2 is SQIVND (reference sequence). CDR3 nucleotide sequence: TGTGCCAGTCGCCGTACCATGACAGGGGACTATGGCTACACCTTC. Translating gives CASRRTMTGDYGYTF.

The genes are TRBV4-3 and TRBJ1-5, with D hard to call. V lost 1 base and J 0 bases, leaving 10 bases between the germline ends. The CDR3 sequence is 16 residues long. Per the germline V gene, CDR1 is LGHNA and CDR2 is YSLEER. The CDR3 DNA sequence: TGCGCCAGCAGCCAAGGATTAGGGTCTAGCAATCAGCCCCAGCATTTT. Residues: CASSQGLGSSNQPQHF.

This clone is a singleton in its sample. The chain is built from TRBV27 and TRBJ2-7; weak D call: TRBD1 (5 bases). Germline CDR1 MNHEY, CDR2 SMNVEV (reference sequence). Trimming left V 1 base short and J 4 bases short, with 11 bases between. The CDR3 contains 14 residues. The CDR3 nucleotides are TGTGCCAGCAGTTTATATAGACAGCAATACGAGCAGTACTTC. Its translation is CASSLYRQQYEQYF.

V gene TRBV2 combines with J gene TRBJ2-7; D is possibly TRBD2 (6 bases). V gave up 6 bases and J gave up 0 bases, with 9 bases separating them. The germline gives CDR1 SNHLY, CDR2 FYNNEI. This CDR3 comprises 13 residues. CDR3 in DNA: TGTGCCAGCAGCGCGGGACTCTCCTACGAGCAGTACTTC. Its protein product is CASSAGLSYEQYF.